Listed below are T cell receptor beta chains from one sample, sequenced in a study of T cell responses to AZD1222 COVID-19 vaccine. Assay: immunoSEQ multiplex PCR; the TCRdb copy retains only in-frame clones and omits some. The sample consists of 80,000 to 100,000 clones, approximately 83% of them appearing once. The specimen comprised peripheral blood, sampled 28 days after the second AZD1222 dose. All receptors derive from an adult who received the AZD1222 COVID-19 vaccine. The CDR3 runs from the conserved cysteine through the conserved F or W. D genes are given only for firm matches. Clone sizes are given selectively: once, few, many, or a class where the clone is expanded.

j_call cdr3_length d_call clone_size v_call cdr3_nt cdr3_aa
TRBJ1-1 15 - - TRBV5-1 TGCGCCAGCAGCTTGGCCGCAGGGGAGGGCACTGAAGCTTTCTTT CASSLAAGEGTEAFF
TRBJ1-1 14 - - TRBV7-9 TGTGCCAGCAGCTTATCCGAAAAGAAAACTGAAGCTTTCTTT CASSLSEKKTEAFF
TRBJ2-7 12 TRBD2 - TRBV6-1 TGTGCTTCGGGGGGGAGGGATTACGAGCAGTACTTC CASGGRDYEQYF
TRBJ2-7 15 TRBD1 - TRBV27 TGTGCCAGCAGCCTACAGGGGTCTTTTCCCTACGAGCAGTACTTC CASSLQGSFPYEQYF
TRBJ1-1 14 TRBD1 - TRBV18 TGTGCCAGCTCACCCCAGGGGGCGCGTACTGAAGCTTTCTTT CASSPQGARTEAFF
TRBJ1-1 14 - - TRBV7-2 TGTGCCAGCAGCTTCCCCGCTGGCCGCACTGAAGCTTTCTTT CASSFPAGRTEAFF
TRBJ2-5 14 TRBD2 - TRBV6-5 TGTGCCAGCAGAAGCGGGATCCAACGGGAGACCCAGTACTTC CASRSGIQRETQYF
TRBJ1-1 14 - - TRBV9 TGTGCCAGCAGCGGACCGGGGGGAGGAACTGAAGCTTTCTTT CASSGPGGGTEAFF
TRBJ1-5 11 - - TRBV2 TGTGCCAGCAGTGCATCTTGGGCCCAGCATTTT CASSASWAQHF
TRBJ1-2 14 - - TRBV5-1 TGCGCCAGCAGCTTGTCCGACAGCGACTATGGCTACACCTTC CASSLSDSDYGYTF
TRBJ2-2 15 - - TRBV19 TGTGCCAGTAGTAGAGAAGGGGTTCGGACCGGGGAGCTGTTTTTT CASSREGVRTGELFF
TRBJ2-2 13 - - TRBV19 TGTGCCAGTAGTATATTAGCAGGCGGGGAGCTGTTTTTT CASSILAGGELFF
TRBJ2-1 16 TRBD2 - TRBV28 TGTGCCAGCAGTGGTGGTCTAGCGGGTTCCTACAATGAGCAGTTCTTC CASSGGLAGSYNEQFF
TRBJ1-1 16 - few TRBV9 TGTGCCAGCAGCGTGGCAACAGGACTCAAGAACACTGAAGCTTTCTTT CASSVATGLKNTEAFF
TRBJ1-3 15 - - TRBV28 TGTGCCAGCAGTCCATTGGGGGGGGTTGGAAACACCATATATTTT CASSPLGGVGNTIYF
TRBJ1-3 14 - - TRBV29-1 TGCAGCGCCAGGGGACCGGGGGTGAGGAACACCATATATTTT CSARGPGVRNTIYF
TRBJ2-1 16 TRBD1 - TRBV28 TGTGCCAGCAGTTTAGATCGGGACAGGGGGTACAATGAGCAGTTCTTC CASSLDRDRGYNEQFF
TRBJ1-1 13 - - TRBV12-3/TRBV12-4 TGTGCCAGCAGTTTAGCGCGGAACACTGAAGCTTTCTTT CASSLARNTEAFF
TRBJ1-2 15 - - TRBV28 TGTGCCAGCAGTTTATCCGGGGGGCTGAGCTATGGCTACACCTTC CASSLSGGLSYGYTF
TRBJ1-6 16 TRBD1 - TRBV9 TGTGCCAGCAGCGCGAAGGGACAGATCTATAATTCACCCCTCCACTTT CASSAKGQIYNSPLHF
TRBJ2-7 14 - - TRBV5-1 TGCGCCAGCAGCTTGGGGGTGGGGTCCTACGAGCAGTACTTC CASSLGVGSYEQYF
TRBJ1-5 17 TRBD1 - TRBV3-1/TRBV3-2 TGTGCCAGCAGCCAAAATCCCGGCCGGACAGGGGGTCAGCCCCAGCATTTT CASSQNPGRTGGQPQHF
TRBJ1-1 13 - - TRBV7-9 TGTGCCAGCAGCTTAACCGGGAACACTGAAGCTTTCTTT CASSLTGNTEAFF
TRBJ2-3 17 TRBD2 - TRBV19 TGTGCCAGTAGGGAGATAGCGGGAAGCCAATCGACAGATACGCAGTATTTT CASREIAGSQSTDTQYF
TRBJ2-7 15 - - TRBV18 TGTGCCAGCTCACCACGGCGGCAGGCTCCCTACGAGCAGTACTTC CASSPRRQAPYEQYF
TRBJ2-1 14 TRBD2 - TRBV7-2 TGTGCCAGCAGCTTCGGCGGGAGTACCAATGAGCAGTTCTTC CASSFGGSTNEQFF
TRBJ1-2 13 - - TRBV27 TGTGCCAGCAGTCCCCTGGGGTCCTATGGCTACACCTTC CASSPLGSYGYTF
TRBJ1-2 13 - - TRBV30 TGTGCCTGGAGTGTACAAGATCCCGGTGGCTACACCTTC CAWSVQDPGGYTF
TRBJ2-7 15 TRBD2 - TRBV19 TGTGCCAGTAGTATAGAAGCGGGAGATACCTACGAGCAGTACTTC CASSIEAGDTYEQYF
TRBJ2-3 11 TRBD2 - TRBV20-1 TGCAGTGACTTAGCGGGAGATACGCAGTATTTT CSDLAGDTQYF
TRBJ1-1 15 - - TRBV11-3 TGTGCCAGCAGCTTAGGAGGTGGGGGCCACACTGAAGCTTTCTTT CASSLGGGGHTEAFF
TRBJ1-1 15 TRBD1 - TRBV6-5 TGTGCCAGCAGTCGGACAGGGGCGCAGAACACTGAAGCTTTCTTT CASSRTGAQNTEAFF
TRBJ1-2 12 - - TRBV28 TGTGCCAGCAGGGCCGACGCGGACGGCTACACCTTC CASRADADGYTF
TRBJ1-1 13 - - TRBV19 TGTGCCAGCCGGGACCTAGGGAGGACTGAAGCTTTCTTT CASRDLGRTEAFF
TRBJ1-1 14 - - TRBV29-1 TGCAGCGTTGAAAGTCTGGCCAGGAACACTGAAGCTTTCTTT CSVESLARNTEAFF
TRBJ1-1 13 - - TRBV11-1 TGTGCCAGCAGCTTAGATATCCGGGAGGGAGCTTTCTTT CASSLDIREGAFF
TRBJ2-7 15 TRBD1 - TRBV18 TGTGCCAGCTCTGCGAGGGACAGGGGAACCTACGAGCAGTACTTC CASSARDRGTYEQYF
TRBJ1-1 11 TRBD1 - TRBV24-1 TGTGCCACCCGGGACAGCGATCAAGCTTTCTTT CATRDSDQAFF
TRBJ2-5 15 TRBD2 once TRBV6-5 TGTGCCAGCAATCGATTGGCGGGGGGGCAGGAGACCCAGTACTTC CASNRLAGGQETQYF
TRBJ2-5 13 - - TRBV7-3 TGTGCCAGCAGCTTAAACGGAAAAGAGACCCAGTACTTC CASSLNGKETQYF
TRBJ2-7 15 - - TRBV29-1 TGCAGCGTTGCGGTTGGGGGAGAGCGGCTCTACGAGCAGTACTTC CSVAVGGERLYEQYF
TRBJ1-5 14 - - TRBV6-2/TRBV6-3 TGTGCCAGCAGTCACTCCTTCAGGGAGCAGCCCCAGCATTTT CASSHSFREQPQHF
TRBJ2-7 14 TRBD1 - TRBV7-3 TGTGCCAGCAGCCCGACAGGGATGTATCACGAGCAGTACTTC CASSPTGMYHEQYF